This TCR beta chain was recovered during a study of blood T cell repertoires in COVID-19. Study information: Sources were T cells, B-cell-depleted T cells, or PBMCs; the material itself was cDNA or gDNA.

Original data processing: Reference gene primer amplification in the assay estimated nucleated cell counts. Data came from immunoSEQ multiplex PCR; TCRdb stores just in-frame clones and leaves some out. V and J calls and clone size are copied from that table; D and trimming were computed from the DNA. There are a few hundred thousand clones in the sample; roughly nine tenths occur only once, and 0.9% to 1.1% lies in the top ten. The CDR3 is made up of 14 amino acids. Germline V gene data show CDR1 as SGHRS and CDR2 as YFSETQ. The V end lost 2 bases, the J end lost 5 bases, and 11 bases lay between the germline ends.

This chain links TRBV5-1 with TRBJ2-1, with D possibly matching TRBD1 (5 bases). The source of this sequence is a young man who had recovered from COVID-19. Sequencing used PBMCs or T cells enriched from blood (not recorded which). The CDR3 DNA reads as TGCGCCAGCAGCTTATCTACAGGAGACAATGAGCAGTTCTTC. It translates to CASSLSTGDNEQFF. The full variable domain, its missing parts supplied by reference TRBV5-1 and TRBJ2-1, is KAGVTQTPRYLIKTRGQQVTLSCSPISGHRSVSWYQQTPGQGLQFLFEYFSETQRNKGNFPGRFSGRQFSNSRSEMNVSTLELGDSALYLCASSLSTGDNEQFFGPGTRLTVL.